This T cell receptor (beta chain) was profiled in a study of blood T cells in healthy people across ages. Points from the study as a whole: Strongly correlated with naive T cell percentage was TCR beta diversity. Per-million-T-cell TCR beta diversity fell roughly linearly with age.

Healthy Russian Caucasian donors spanned ages about 6 to 100 years. Points on this clonotype: Its target is unknown.

The CDR3 covers 16 residues. Germline loops: CDR1 LNHNV, CDR2 YYDKDF (reference sequence). Trimming left V 0 bases short and J 6 bases short, with 12 bases between. Combining a sample-barcoded 5' primer with a J-beta primer mix, a second PCR ran for about 7 to 12 cycles. Any given sample supplied a minimum of 3 million CDR3-containing paired-end reads. Each CDR3 protein gets one entry after TCRdb re-called the 5' RACE reads with MiXCR. The repertoire holds some 1.7 million distinct CDR3 sequences, with 25% to 30% as singletons. The origin of this receptor is a woman aged 25 to 39 in good health. The chain joins TRBV15 to TRBJ1-6; D is ambiguous. Sequencing was carried out using blood. CDR3 nucleotide sequence: TGTGCCACCAGCAGAGACGGGCTATTGAGTAATTCACCCCTCCACTTT. Encoded protein: CATSRDGLLSNSPLHF.